These 21 T cell receptor beta chains were sequenced from one sample in a study of tumor-infiltrating lymphocytes in glioblastoma multiforme. TCR beta libraries were built from RNA through three nested multiplex PCR rounds using modified ARM-PCR. TCRdb reprocessed the multiplex PCR reads with MiXCR, giving one entry per CDR3 protein. There are approximately 13,000 distinct CDR3 sequences in the sample; about 66% occur only once, and approximately 30% lies in the top ten. The source material was brain tumor tissue. Every receptor here comes from a male donor with glioblastoma.

The chain is built from TRBV6-5 and TRBJ1-1; D possibly corresponds to TRBD1 (5 bases). The CDR3 runs to 14 residues. The V end lost 0 bases, the J end lost 6 bases, and 11 bases lay between the germline ends. CDR1 is MNHEY and CDR2 is SVGAGI in the germline V gene. The CDR3 here is CASSYSSGEAEAFF. DNA of the CDR3: TGTGCCAGCAGTTACTCGTCGGGGGAAGCTGAAGCTTTCTTT.

Comment on this clonotype: Compared with germline, one end of the junction differs, possibly owing to a read error. This chain links TRBV12-3 or TRBV12-4 with TRBJ2-5; 10 bases agree with TRBD2. The CDR3 has 15 amino acids. The DNA of the CDR3 is TGTGCCAGCAGTTCCCCACTAGCGGGAATGGAGACCCTGTACTTC. Its protein is CASSSPLAGMETLYF.

V and J are TRBV28 and TRBJ1-6, with TRBD1 matching over 10 bases. This CDR3 comprises 14 residues. The junction had 13 bases not matched to a gene; V was cut back by 5 bases and J by 18 bases. The germline V gene encodes CDR1 MDHEN and CDR2 SYDVKM. This CDR3 is CASSIKNGTGDHHF. CDR3 coding DNA: TGTGCCAGCAGTATCAAAAACGGGACAGGGGATCACCACTTT.

This clonotype qualifies as large. The rearrangement uses TRBV5-4 and TRBJ2-1; TRBD2 matches at 13 bases. Germline CDR1 and CDR2: SGHNT and YYREEE (reference sequence). The CDR3 covers 16 residues. J gave up 6 bases and V 4 bases, and 7 bases lay outside the gene matches. The CDR3 DNA is TGTGCCAGCAGCGTACTAGCGGGAGGGGGTTCCAATGAGCAGTTCTTC. This translates into CASSVLAGGGSNEQFF.

Regarding this clonotype: The junction does not match germline at one end; this may be a read error. The chain has TRBV20-1 and TRBJ1-4; 8 bases are shared with TRBD1. CDR1 is DFQATT, CDR2 SNEGSKA, per germline (reference sequence). The CDR3 spans 14 residues. CDR3 sequence: CSAQTGATNEELFF. DNA of the CDR3: TGTAGTGCCCAGACAGGGGCAACTAATGAAGAACTGTTTTTT.

Worth noting for this clonotype: One end of the junction fails to match germline, which may point to a read error. The genes are TRBV7-3 and TRBJ2-1; tentatively, D is TRBD1 (6 bases). Per germline, CDR1 SGHTA and CDR2 FQGTGA. CDR3 length: 16 residues. CDR3 amino acids: CACSSRTVSSYNEQFF. DNA for the CDR3: TGTGCCTGCAGCTCCCGGACAGTGAGCTCCTACAATGAGCAGTTCTTC.

This clonotype was detected only a few times. Here the CDR3 DNA reads TGTGCCAGCAGCGACGCAGCAGGACAGACCCAGTACTTC. Residues: CASSDAAGQTQYF. This chain links TRBV12-3 or TRBV12-4 with TRBJ2-5, with D unresolved. This CDR3 region has 13 residues. V dropped 6 bases and J dropped 6 bases, with 14 bases sitting between them.

CDR3 residues: CASRPGTTYAQYF. CDR3 DNA: TGTGCCAGCAGGCCCGGGACCACTTATGCGCAGTATTTT. The rearrangement uses TRBV25-1 and TRBJ2-3, with D perhaps TRBD1 or TRBD2 (5 bases each). CDR1 and CDR2 from the germline V gene are MGHDK and SYGVNS. This CDR3 has 13 residues. The germline V and J ends were trimmed by 6 bases and 10 bases, with 17 bases remaining between them.

The chain has TRBV9 and TRBJ2-2, with TRBD2 as a possible D gene (5 bases). Trimming removed 4 bases at V and 4 bases at J, with 17 bases between. The length of the CDR3 is 16 residues. CDR1 and CDR2 from the germline V gene are SGDLS and YYNGEE. The CDR3 coding sequence is TGTGCCAGCAGCACGCCTCGTGGCGGGCTCACCGGGGAGCTGTTTTTT. Amino acid sequence: CASSTPRGGLTGELFF.

To note about this clonotype: Its ends do not fully match the called genes, so a read error is possible. This sequence joins TRBV5-6 and TRBJ2-5; 7 nucleotides agree with TRBD1. The germline gives CDR1 SGHDT, CDR2 YYEEEE. The CDR3 is 15 amino acids. The CDR3 loop reads CAGSLVTRGHETQYF. The CDR3 DNA sequence: TGTGCCGGCAGCTTGGTTACGAGGGGGCACGAGACCCAGTACTTC.

Turning to this clonotype: A read error may account for a junction end that differs from germline. The rearrangement links TRBV6-1 to TRBJ1-6, with 8 bases fitting TRBD1. This CDR3 region has 14 residues. Germline CDR1 MNHNS, CDR2 SASEGT. The CDR3 DNA is TGTGCCAGCAGTGTGACAGGGGAAAGTTCACTCCTCCACTTT. It specifies CASSVTGESSLLHF.

Regarding this clonotype: Because it lacks the conserved phenylalanine or tryptophan at the end, this CDR3 is likely a read error. The V gene is TRBV11-2, the J gene TRBJ2-2; 8 bases align to TRBD1. The CDR3 totals 16 residues. The germline gives CDR1 SGHAT, CDR2 FQNNGV. J was trimmed by 1 base and V by 2 bases; bases with no gene match: 3. CDR3 sequence (DNA): TGTGCCAGCAGCTTAAAAGGGACAGGGAACACCGGGGAGCTGTTTTGT. This encodes CASSLKGTGNTGELFC.

A note on this clonotype: The CDR3 does not close with the conserved phenylalanine or tryptophan, likely indicating a read error. The chain uses TRBV20-1 and TRBJ2-7, with D maybe TRBD1 (5 bases). Looked up from germline, CDR1 is DFQATT and CDR2 is SNEGSKA (reference sequence). The CDR3 consists of 14 residues. CDR3: CSAATWGHPYEQYI. For the CDR3, the DNA is TGCAGCGCTGCCACATGGGGCCATCCCTACGAGCAGTACATC.

This clonotype was found once. Likely a read error: the CDR3 ends without its conserved phenylalanine or tryptophan. The V and J genes are TRBV12-3 or TRBV12-4 and TRBJ1-1; D not resolved. The CDR3 consists of 14 residues. The CDR3 nucleotides read TGTACCAGCAGTTTATCGTGGCAAAACACTGAAGCTTTCCTT. This sequence encodes CTSSLSWQNTEAFL.

The V gene is TRBV7-3, the J gene TRBJ2-3, with D perhaps matching TRBD1 (5 bases). Per germline, CDR1 SGHTA and CDR2 FQGTGA. CDR3 size: 13 residues. The V gene lost 5 bases and the J gene lost 2 bases, with 8 bases spanning the gap. The CDR3 DNA follows: TGTGCCAGCAGCAAGACAGCCACAGATACGCAGTATTTT. It yields the protein CASSKTATDTQYF.

With respect to this clonotype: The conserved final phenylalanine or tryptophan is absent from the CDR3, which likely points to a read error. The chain uses TRBV7-2 and TRBJ1-5; 8 nucleotides match TRBD1. The CDR3 is made up of 15 amino acids. With 1 base clipped from V and 7 bases from J, the junction kept 6 bases outside the gene matches. Per the germline V gene, CDR1 is SGHTA and CDR2 is FQGNSA. The CDR3 loop is CASSLGTGTVQPQHC. The CDR3, as DNA: TGTGCCAGCAGCTTAGGGACAGGGACGGTGCAGCCCCAGCATTGT.

The rearrangement links TRBV6-2 or TRBV6-3 to TRBJ1-6; 9 nucleotides agree with TRBD1. Losses at the gene ends were 6 bases for V and 9 bases for J; bases not matched to a gene: 12. Germline values: CDR1 MNHEY, CDR2 SVGEGT. The CDR3 covers 16 residues. The CDR3: CASSSPPDRGGSPLHF. The DNA of the CDR3 is TGTGCCAGCAGCTCTCCGCCGGACAGGGGAGGTTCACCCCTCCACTTT.

To note about this clonotype: Mismatch with germline at one junction end may stem from a read error. This chain links TRBV6-5 with TRBJ1-1, with D hard to call. The CDR3 is 14 residues long. In germline, CDR1 is MNHEY, CDR2 SVGAGI. Here the CDR3 DNA reads TGTGCCAGCAGTTATCATGAAGAGGGCACTGAGGCTTTCTTT. This gives the protein CASSYHEEGTEAFF.

A remark on this clonotype: One base away lies a much larger clone, so this may be a sequencing read error. The J gene is TRBJ2-7, the V gene TRBV14, with 8 bases fitting TRBD1. Looked up from germline, CDR1 is SGHDN and CDR2 is FVKESK. The V gene end was trimmed by 7 bases and the J gene end by 0 bases; junction bases not matched to a gene: 11. There are 16 residues in the CDR3. The chain's CDR3 is CASICYSGQGSYEQYF. DNA for the CDR3: TGTGCCAGCATTTGCTATTCAGGACAGGGCTCCTACGAGCAGTACTTC.

This chain uses TRBV3-1 with TRBJ2-3, with D perhaps TRBD1 (6 bases). Germline CDR1 and CDR2: LGHDT and YNNKEL (reference sequence). The CDR3 loop spans 16 amino acids. The V and J ends lost 0 bases and 2 bases respectively, with 12 bases between them. CDR3 residues: CASSQDTRGDTDTQYF. In DNA, the CDR3 is TGTGCCAGCAGCCAAGATACCAGGGGCGACACAGATACGCAGTATTTT.

The chain carries TRBV20-1 and TRBJ2-5; the D gene is possibly TRBD2 (6 bases). Germline V gives CDR1 DFQATT, CDR2 SNEGSKA (reference sequence). This CDR3 is built from 15 residues. Deletions cut 1 base from V and 4 bases from J, with 16 bases between. CDR3 in amino acids: CSARVGGAGLETQYF. The CDR3 DNA follows: TGCAGTGCTAGAGTGGGCGGGGCCGGTTTAGAGACCCAGTACTTC.